The 31 T cell receptor beta chains listed next were all sequenced from one sample in a study of regulatory T cells in long-lasting Graves disease. TCR beta libraries were built with iRepertoire HTBI primers and Arm-PCR of CDR3 regions. Each CDR3 protein is one row after TCRdb ran MiXCR on the multiplex PCR reads. The profile shows about 470,000 distinct CDR3 sequences, about a fifth of them singletons. Time point noted: persistent/refractory GD, antithyroid drugs over 5 years with positive TRAb. The authors made the TCR library using RNA they extracted from PBMCs. The specimen was peripheral blood mononuclear cells (PBMCs), collected when the disease was refractory, from a patient treated with antithyroid drugs. The source of these receptors is a female donor with Graves disease.

The chain combines TRBV27 with TRBJ2-2; D is unclear. The germline gives CDR1 MNHEY, CDR2 SMNVEV (reference sequence). The CDR3 sequence is 13 residues long. Trimming cost V 2 bases and J 6 bases, with 7 bases left between them. The CDR3 loop is CASSLPQPGELFF. DNA of the CDR3: TGTGCCAGCAGTTTACCCCAGCCCGGGGAGCTGTTTTTT.

Ten or more counts support this clonotype. The chain joins TRBV5-6 to TRBJ2-7; possibly TRBD1 for D (5 bases). The CDR3 has 13 residues. Germline loops: CDR1 SGHDT, CDR2 YYEEEE. V dropped 4 bases and J dropped 2 bases, with 10 bases sitting between them. The CDR3 protein is CASSMDTAYEQYF. The CDR3 DNA sequence: TGTGCCAGCAGCATGGACACCGCCTACGAGCAGTACTTC.

This clonotype occurred many times. The rearrangement uses TRBV6-5 and TRBJ2-7, with 11 bases identical to TRBD2. Germline loops: CDR1 MNHEY, CDR2 SVGAGI. Trimming removed 0 bases from V and 6 bases from J; junction bases left unmatched: 1. There are 14 residues in the CDR3. This chain's CDR3 is CASSYSLAGGEQYF. Written as DNA, the CDR3 is TGTGCCAGCAGTTACTCCCTAGCGGGAGGCGAGCAGTACTTC.

This clonotype was found a few times. The V call is TRBV20-1, the J call TRBJ2-3; no clear D. V lost 0 bases and J 1 base, leaving 14 bases between the germline ends. The CDR3 extends over 16 amino acids. CDR1 is DFQATT and CDR2 is SNEGSKA in the germline V gene (reference sequence). CDR3 residues: CSARDLVAFGTDTQYF. CDR3 coding DNA: TGCAGTGCTAGAGACCTGGTGGCGTTTGGCACAGATACGCAGTATTTT.

This clonotype was recorded many times. This chain joins TRBV2 and TRBJ2-5, with 10 bases identical to TRBD1. The CDR3 contains 17 residues. Germline trimming cut 2 bases from V and 1 base from J; bases unmatched to any gene: 7. Per germline, CDR1 SNHLY and CDR2 FYNNEI. The CDR3 DNA follows: TGTGCCAGCAGTGAACGGACAGGGGGATCCCTCCAAGAGACCCAGTACTTC. It codes for CASSERTGGSLQETQYF. Using reference TRBV2 and TRBJ2-5 for the parts outside the CDR3, the full variable domain is EPEVTQTPSHQVTQMGQEVILRCVPISNHLYFYWYRQILGQKVEFLVSFYNNEISEKSEIFDDQFSVERPDGSNFTLKIRSTKLEDSAMYFCASSERTGGSLQETQYFGPGTRLLVL.

This clonotype was recorded many times. The V gene is TRBV29-1, the J gene TRBJ1-1; a weak D match, TRBD1 (6 bases). V was clipped by 6 bases and J by 2 bases, with 13 bases between them. The germline gives CDR1 SQVTM, CDR2 ANQGSEA. The CDR3 length is 13 residues. DNA for the CDR3: TGCAGCGTATCCCGACAGGTTAACACTGAAGCTTTCTTT. Translated, it gives CSVSRQVNTEAFF. The full variable domain, its missing parts supplied by reference TRBV29-1 and TRBJ1-1, is SAVISQKPSRDICQRGTSLTIQCQVDSQVTMMFWYRQQPGQSLTLIATANQGSEATYESGFVIDKFPISRPNLTFSTLTVSNMSPEDSSIYLCSVSRQVNTEAFFGQGTRLTVV.

The chain has TRBV4-3 and TRBJ2-7; 11 bases line up with TRBD1. The CDR3 is 18 residues long. Germline CDR1 and CDR2: LGHNA and YSLEER. J was trimmed by 1 base and V by 4 bases; bases with no gene match: 12. The CDR3 reads CASSRSTTGQGGSYEQYF. The CDR3 DNA follows: TGCGCCAGCAGCCGATCGACGACGGGACAGGGGGGATCCTACGAGCAGTACTTC.

This chain joins TRBV2 and TRBJ1-2; D remains unclear. The CDR3 covers 14 residues. Trimming cost V 8 bases and J 2 bases, with 15 bases left between them. Germline CDR1 and CDR2: SNHLY and FYNNEI. The CDR3 DNA reads as TGTGCCAGCTTCTTCCCGGGAGACAACTATGGCTACACCTTC. It is translated as CASFFPGDNYGYTF.

This clonotype has more than one count but fewer than ten. The CDR3 reads CSAKGGAEQPQHF. The CDR3 DNA reads TGCAGTGCTAAAGGGGGCGCGGAGCAGCCCCAGCATTTT. The V and J genes are TRBV20-1 and TRBJ1-5, with 7 bases matching TRBD1. Losses at the gene ends were 4 bases for V and 7 bases for J; bases not matched to a gene: 7. Germline V gene sequence: CDR1 DFQATT, CDR2 SNEGSKA (reference sequence). The CDR3 runs to 13 residues.

This clonotype was found many times. The genes are TRBV7-9 and TRBJ2-7; D is uncertain. CDR1 and CDR2 from the germline V gene are SEHNR and FQNEAQ (reference sequence). Trimming cost V 3 bases and J 4 bases, with 7 bases left between them. This CDR3 region has 12 residues. Here the CDR3 reads CASSLVTYEQYF. CDR3 nucleotides: TGTGCCAGCAGCTTGGTCACTTACGAGCAGTACTTC.

This clonotype came up a few times. The chain carries TRBV12-3 or TRBV12-4 and TRBJ2-7; D may match TRBD1 or TRBD2 (5 bases each). The CDR3 is 14 residues long. Trimming left V 1 base short and J 6 bases short, with 13 bases between. CDR3 in amino acids: CASSLGGRIIEQYF. The CDR3 bases are TGTGCCAGCAGTTTAGGGGGACGTATAATCGAGCAGTACTTC.

This clonotype was found many times. The chain uses TRBV2 and TRBJ1-1, with 7 bases lining up with TRBD1. Germline-derived CDR1 and CDR2 are SNHLY and FYNNEI. Trimming cost V 5 bases and J 4 bases; bases outside gene matches: 10. The CDR3 contains 15 residues. The CDR3 nucleotides are TGTGCCAGCAGTCCCATAACAGGGGTGGGCACTGAAGCTTTCTTT. Its protein is CASSPITGVGTEAFF.

V is TRBV6-1 and J is TRBJ2-3; 9 nucleotides agree with TRBD2. The CDR3 totals 18 residues. J gave up 6 bases and V 5 bases, and 18 bases lay outside the gene matches. Germline assignment: CDR1 MNHNS and CDR2 SASEGT. The CDR3 region has the DNA TGTGCCAGCAGTCCCCTCTTCTTGCGGGAGGGCCGAGGCGATACGCAGTATTTT. Amino acid sequence: CASSPLFLREGRGDTQYF.

A few counts support this clonotype. The rearrangement joins TRBV6-5 to TRBJ1-1, with 10 nucleotides matching TRBD1. V shed 2 bases and J 4 bases; nucleotides not matched to a gene: 7. Germline V gene lookup returns CDR1 MNHEY and CDR2 SVGAGI. The CDR3 runs to 16 residues. The CDR3 loop reads CASSYQTGGFRTEAFF. The CDR3 DNA follows: TGTGCCAGCAGTTACCAGACAGGGGGCTTTCGCACTGAAGCTTTCTTT.

CDR3 in amino acids: CASSIGGQGMHF. CDR3 nucleotide sequence: TGTGCCAGTAGTATAGGGGGACAGGGGATGCATTTT. The V gene is TRBV19, the J gene TRBJ1-5, with TRBD1 identical over 10 bases. Germline V gene data show CDR1 as LNHDA and CDR2 as SQIVND (reference sequence). The CDR3 runs to 12 residues. Losses at the gene ends were 1 base for V and 15 bases for J; bases not matched to a gene: 3.

V gene TRBV12-3 or TRBV12-4 combines with J gene TRBJ2-1; TRBD2 aligns across 13 bases. J lost 7 bases, V lost 6 bases, and 9 bases had no gene match. The CDR3 spans 16 residues. The CDR3 nucleotides read TGTGCCAGCAGGCCAGGACTAGCGGGAGTCCTTAATGAGCAGTTCTTC. This codes for CASRPGLAGVLNEQFF.

This clonotype showed up just a few times. Here the CDR3 reads CASRQSGLPNTEAFF. CDR3 sequence (DNA): TGTGCCAGCAGACAATCGGGACTGCCTAACACTGAAGCTTTCTTT. The chain couples TRBV13 to TRBJ1-1; maybe TRBD1 (5 bases). Trimming took 6 bases from V and 2 from J, leaving 16 bases between them. CDR3 length: 15 residues. Germline V gene data show CDR1 as PRHDT and CDR2 as FYEKMQ (reference sequence).

Turning to this clonotype: At one of its ends the junction is not consistent with the germline gene, which may arise from a read error. The rearrangement joins TRBV5-1 to TRBJ2-7; D gene uncertain. Germline V CDR1 and CDR2: SGHRS, YFSETQ. The CDR3 runs to 13 residues. The CDR3 DNA reads TGCGCCCGCAGCTTGGGCCAGAGCTACGAGCAGTACTTC. Translated, it gives CARSLGQSYEQYF.

This chain uses TRBV11-2 with TRBJ2-7; 8 positions match TRBD2. J was trimmed by 3 bases and V by 6 bases; bases with no gene match: 4. This CDR3 region has 13 residues. The germline V gene has CDR1 SGHAT and CDR2 FQNNGV. Here the CDR3 DNA reads TGTGCCAGCAGGGCTACTAGCGGCTACGAGCAGTACTTC. Translating gives CASRATSGYEQYF.

The V and J genes are TRBV14 and TRBJ1-2; D gene uncertain. CDR3 length: 17 residues. Germline V gene lookup returns CDR1 SGHDN and CDR2 FVKESK. The V end lost 3 bases, the J end lost 7 bases, and 24 bases lay between the germline ends. This CDR3 reads CASSHRPVMRSSGGYTF. CDR3 DNA sequence: TGTGCCAGCAGCCACCGTCCGGTAATGAGGTCCTCGGGTGGCTACACCTTC. Using reference TRBV14 and TRBJ1-2 for the parts outside the CDR3, the full variable domain is EAGVTQFPSHSVIEKGQTVTLRCDPISGHDNLYWYRRVMGKEIKFLLHFVKESKQDESGMPNNRFLAERTGGTYSTLKVQPAELEDSGVYFCASSHRPVMRSSGGYTFGSGTRLTVV.

This clonotype turned up a few times. The J gene is TRBJ1-2, the V gene TRBV6-1, with a tentative D call TRBD1 (5 bases). Germline V gene lookup returns CDR1 MNHNS and CDR2 SASEGT. This CDR3 has 17 amino acids. V shed 6 bases and J shed 8 bases, with 28 bases lying between them. This CDR3 is CASRRSGGTVSRGGYTF. CDR3 nucleotides: TGTGCCAGCAGACGTTCGGGTGGAACGGTCAGCCGGGGGGGCTACACCTTC.

The sample holds many counts of this clonotype. This sequence joins TRBV12-3 or TRBV12-4 and TRBJ1-5; no clear D. This CDR3 is built from 15 residues. Trimming took 2 bases from V and 2 from J, leaving 10 bases between them. Here the CDR3 reads CASSLNHERNQPQHF. The CDR3 DNA is TGTGCCAGCAGTTTAAACCATGAGCGCAATCAGCCCCAGCATTTT.

To note about this clonotype: This may be a read error: a much more frequent sequence differs by one nucleotide. J is TRBJ1-1 and V is TRBV27; no reliable D call. The CDR3 has 13 amino acids. Germline V gene lookup returns CDR1 MNHEY and CDR2 SMNVEV (reference sequence). V lost 11 bases and J lost 7, with 20 bases in between. The CDR3 sequence: CAASGGPYVEAFF. The CDR3 nucleotides are TGTGCCGCATCCGGAGGTCCGTACGTTGAAGCTTTCTTT.

This clonotype was observed many times. The chain uses TRBV29-1 and TRBJ1-2; weak D call: TRBD1 (5 bases). V was cut by 5 bases and J by 4 bases, with 14 bases left in between. From germline, CDR1 is SQVTM and CDR2 ANQGSEA. The CDR3 sequence is 13 residues long. CDR3 nucleotides: TGCAGCGTTTGGGGGGAGGGCTCCTATGGCTACACCTTC. Its translation is CSVWGEGSYGYTF.

This clonotype occurred a few times. The rearrangement links TRBV5-4 to TRBJ1-6, with 8 bases lining up with TRBD1. The germline gives CDR1 SGHNT, CDR2 YYREEE (reference sequence). This CDR3 comprises 15 residues. V lost 4 bases to trimming and J lost 8 bases; unmatched junction nucleotides: 8. The CDR3 region has the DNA TGTGCCAGCAGCCCCGGGACAGGAGCTTATTCACCCCTCCACTTT. It encodes CASSPGTGAYSPLHF.

About this clonotype itself: This is likely a read error, given that the CDR3 carries no conserved phenylalanine or tryptophan at its end. The V call is TRBV5-1, the J call TRBJ1-1; D may be TRBD1 (5 bases). The CDR3 sequence is 14 residues long. The germline CDR1 and CDR2 sequences are SGHRS and YFSETQ. V lost 4 bases and J 1 base, leaving 11 bases between the germline ends. The CDR3 nucleotides are TGCGCCAGCAGCCCCCGGGGGAGGAACACTGAAGCTTTCCTT. Encoded protein: CASSPRGRNTEAFL.

This clonotype turned up a few times. The V and J genes are TRBV6-5 and TRBJ1-2; possible D gene TRBD1, 6 bases. CDR3 length: 15 amino acids. The germline V and J ends were trimmed by 2 bases and 7 bases, with 17 bases remaining between them. Looked up from germline, CDR1 is MNHEY and CDR2 is SVGAGI. The CDR3 DNA sequence: TGTGCCAGCAGTTACCTAAGGACAGATATCTCTGGCTACACCTTC. Translating it yields CASSYLRTDISGYTF.

The chain has TRBV29-1 and TRBJ2-4, with 9 bases identical to TRBD2. There are 14 residues in the CDR3. With 1 base clipped from V and 9 bases from J, the junction kept 7 bases outside the gene matches. Germline-derived CDR1 and CDR2 are SQVTM and ANQGSEA. This CDR3 reads CSVEGGASGAIQYF. The CDR3 nucleotides read TGCAGCGTTGAAGGCGGCGCTAGCGGGGCCATTCAGTACTTC.

This clonotype was found a few times. This sequence joins TRBV6-1 and TRBJ2-5, with a weak D call TRBD1 (6 bases). Germline V gene sequence: CDR1 MNHNS, CDR2 SASEGT. Trimming stripped 1 base from V and 4 bases from J, with 13 bases between. The CDR3 consists of 15 residues. The CDR3 is CASSEVAPGVETQYF. The CDR3 DNA reads TGTGCCAGCAGTGAAGTAGCCCCAGGGGTAGAGACCCAGTACTTC.

This clonotype was picked up many times. The V call is TRBV28, the J call TRBJ2-5, with 9 bases identical to TRBD1. The CDR3 consists of 15 residues. Germline CDR1 and CDR2: MDHEN and SYDVKM. J was trimmed by 5 bases and V by 6 bases; bases with no gene match: 10. The CDR3 DNA reads TGTGCCAGCAGCCCTCGAGGGACAGGGATGGAGACCCAGTACTTC. As protein: CASSPRGTGMETQYF.

This clonotype occurred many times. The rearrangement uses TRBV6-5 and TRBJ1-5; no definite D call. Per germline, CDR1 MNHEY and CDR2 SVGAGI. This CDR3 has 13 residues. Between the trimmed V and J ends, which lost 2 bases and 9 bases, there was a span of 11 bases. The CDR3 loop reads CASSYEGLMPQHF. DNA for the CDR3: TGTGCCAGCAGTTACGAGGGATTGATGCCCCAGCATTTT.